This T cell receptor (beta chain) comes out of a study of T cells expressing NK-cell markers. Reanalyzing the 5' RACE reads, TCRdb keeps one entry per CDR3 protein, without DNA. The sample yields about 390,000 distinct CDR3 sequences, of which the top ten take up about 10%. Germline values: CDR1 DFQATT, CDR2 SNEGSKA (reference sequence). This CDR3 has 20 residues. The sequencing sample was made of blood T cells: a sorted CD56 or NKG2C T cell subset, CD4+ or CD8+ T cells, or bulk PBMC T cells (not recorded which). The sequence was obtained from a woman between 50 and 59 years old in good health. The chain joins TRBV20-1 to TRBJ1-1; TCRdb gives TRBD1 as the D gene, but with no DNA this cannot be confirmed. The CDR3 here is CSARDRLAGGHSLMNTEAFF.